Each of the 16 T cell receptor beta chains below was sequenced from the same sample in a study of blood T cell repertoires in COVID-19. The protocol was immunoSEQ multiplex PCR, while the TCRdb copy is restricted to in-frame clones and leaves out a portion. Altogether hundreds of thousands of clones are present, around 84% being singletons, with the ten largest covering about a sixth. Sample: peripheral blood. The receptors shown here come from a woman over 75 with active or convalescent COVID-19.

In its sample, this clone was seen once. The V call is TRBV5-1, the J call TRBJ1-1, with unresolved D. This CDR3 has 16 residues. In germline, CDR1 is SGHRS, CDR2 YFSETQ. V was pared by 0 bases and J by 1 base, with 13 bases between. CDR3 region: CASSLDAGFGNTEAFF. The CDR3 DNA reads as TGCGCCAGCAGCTTGGACGCGGGGTTTGGGAACACTGAAGCTTTCTTT.

The genes are TRBV3-1 (or the pseudogene TRBV3-2) and TRBJ2-5; TRBD2 agrees at 10 bases. This CDR3 contains 17 residues. Germline assignment: CDR1 LGHDT and CDR2 YNNKEL (reference sequence). Trimming took 3 bases from V and 2 from J; bases not matched to a gene: 9. The CDR3 DNA sequence: TGTGCCAGCAGCCATAATGTAGCGGGGGGTAAGCAAGAGACCCAGTACTTC. It encodes CASSHNVAGGKQETQYF.

In its sample, this clone was seen a few times. This sequence joins TRBV7-6 and TRBJ1-1, with TRBD1 as a possible D gene (5 bases). Trimming removed 5 bases at V and 2 bases at J, with 9 bases between. CDR3 length: 13 amino acids. The germline V gene encodes CDR1 SGHVS and CDR2 FNYEAQ. The CDR3 loop reads CASSADTNTEAFF. The CDR3, as DNA: TGTGCCAGCAGCGCGGACACCAACACTGAAGCTTTCTTT.

The chain recombines TRBV2 with TRBJ1-1, with 7 bases that match TRBD1. There are 14 residues in the CDR3. The germline CDR1 and CDR2 sequences are SNHLY and FYNNEI. Trimming at V came to 6 bases and at J to 11 bases, leaving 15 bases not matched to a gene. CDR3: CASSASGQVVFAFF. As DNA, the CDR3 is TGTGCCAGCAGCGCTTCCGGACAGGTTGTATTTGCTTTCTTT.

The CDR3 DNA sequence: TGCAGTGCTGCACCGGAGAATGAGCAGTTCTTC. This codes for CSAAPENEQFF. V usage is TRBV20-1 and J usage is TRBJ2-1; no firm D call. Germline V lookup: CDR1 DFQATT, CDR2 SNEGSKA (reference sequence). The length of the CDR3 is 11 residues. V lost 5 bases to trimming and J lost 7 bases, with 9 bases between them.

The chain employs TRBV6-6 and TRBJ2-2; 7 bases line up with TRBD2. CDR1 MNHNY and CDR2 SVGAGI come from the germline V gene (reference sequence). The CDR3 length is 15 residues. V was clipped by 6 bases and J by 1 base; unmatched bases: 5. In DNA, the CDR3 is TGTGCCAGCAGCCCGGCTAGCGGGAACACCGGGGAGCTGTTTTTT. Its translation is CASSPASGNTGELFF.

The genes are TRBV18 and TRBJ2-4, with 7 bases matching TRBD2. Germline V gives CDR1 KGHSH, CDR2 LQKENI. The CDR3 is 16 amino acids. V dropped 0 bases and J dropped 5; count of bases not matched to a gene: 7. CDR3 bases: TGTGCCAGCTCACCACCCAATGGACTAGTGGAAAACATTCAGTACTTC. Its translation is CASSPPNGLVENIQYF. Supplemented by reference TRBV18 and TRBJ2-4, the full variable domain reads NAGVMQNPRHLVRRRGQEARLRCSPMKGHSHVYWYRQLPEEGLKFMVYLQKENIIDESGMPKERFSAEFPKEGPSILRIQQVVRGDSAAYFCASSPPNGLVENIQYFGAGTRLSVL.

The chain recombines TRBV29-1 with TRBJ1-4, with TRBD1 matching over 7 bases. The length of the CDR3 is 17 residues. Unmatched junction bases numbered 14, after V lost 5 bases and J lost 2 bases. Germline V gene data show CDR1 as SQVTM and CDR2 as ANQGSEA. CDR3 protein: CSVLPLTGEITNEKLFF. CDR3 bases: TGCAGCGTTTTACCTCTTACAGGGGAAATTACTAATGAAAAACTGTTTTTT.

This clone occurred once. This chain joins TRBV20-1 and TRBJ1-1; 9 bases are shared with TRBD1. The CDR3 runs 15 residues. Germline values: CDR1 DFQATT, CDR2 SNEGSKA (reference sequence). With 6 bases clipped from V and 4 bases from J, the junction kept 12 bases outside the gene matches. The CDR3 here is CSASTPGQGGTEAFF. CDR3 DNA: TGCAGTGCAAGTACCCCGGGACAGGGTGGCACTGAAGCTTTCTTT.

The chain's CDR3 is CASSKLAGGLYEQYF. The CDR3 region has the DNA TGTGCCAGCAGCAAACTAGCGGGAGGCCTGTACGAGCAGTACTTC. This chain uses TRBV5-6 with TRBJ2-7, with 12 bases matching TRBD2. This CDR3 is built from 15 residues. Germline values: CDR1 SGHDT, CDR2 YYEEEE. Trimming took 4 bases from V and 4 from J; bases not matched to a gene: 6.

This rearrangement joins TRBV7-3 to TRBJ2-3; 9 nucleotides line up with TRBD2. This CDR3 spans 15 amino acids. Germline assignment: CDR1 SGHTA and CDR2 FQGTGA. The ends lost 5 bases at V and 4 bases at J; junction bases unmatched: 7. The CDR3 nucleotides are TGTGCCAGCAGCCAAGGCGGGGGGGCCGCAGATACGCAGTATTTT. Translated, it gives CASSQGGGAADTQYF.

The rearrangement uses TRBV5-1 and TRBJ2-1, with TRBD2 matching over 9 bases. The germline V gene has CDR1 SGHRS and CDR2 YFSETQ. V gave up 5 bases and J gave up 9 bases; unmatched junction bases: 6. CDR3 length: 13 amino acids. In nucleotides, the CDR3 is TGCGCCAGCAGTAGCGGGAGAGGAGGTGAGCAGTTCTTC. Translating it yields CASSSGRGGEQFF.

The V call is TRBV9, the J call TRBJ2-3; TRBD2 agrees at 11 bases. V lost 2 bases and J lost 6; bases outside the gene matches: 5. This CDR3 has 15 amino acids. CDR1 is SGDLS and CDR2 is YYNGEE in the germline V gene. The CDR3 loop is CASSVSSGGLDTQYF. In nucleotides, the CDR3 is TGTGCCAGCAGCGTTTCTAGCGGGGGGCTGGATACGCAGTATTTT.

This clone occurred once. The rearrangement joins TRBV28 to TRBJ2-7, with TRBD1 identical over 9 bases. V was pared by 4 bases and J by 3 bases, with 16 bases of the junction left unmatched. The CDR3 spans 18 residues. Germline V gene lookup returns CDR1 MDHEN and CDR2 SYDVKM. The CDR3 nucleotides read TGTGCCAGCAGTTCCTTCCCCGGGACAGGGATTACAGTCTACGAGCAGTACTTC. It is translated as CASSSFPGTGITVYEQYF.

The sample holds one count of this clone. This same CDR3 is encoded by further DNA sequences in the sample. The genes are TRBV7-2 and TRBJ2-7, with 11 bases matching TRBD1. After removal of 1 base from V and 3 bases from J, the junction contained 2 bases not matched to a gene. The germline gives CDR1 SGHTA, CDR2 FQGNSA. CDR3 length: 15 residues. Written as DNA, the CDR3 is TGTGCCAGCAGCTTAGATGGGACAGGGGGCTACGAGCAGTACTTC. Its translation: CASSLDGTGGYEQYF.

CDR3 residues: CASSQDTGFNTEAFF. DNA of the CDR3: TGTGCCAGCAGCCAGGATACAGGGTTCAACACTGAAGCTTTCTTT. This chain joins TRBV4-2 and TRBJ1-1; D is possibly TRBD1 (6 bases). CDR1 and CDR2 (germline): LGHNA, YNFKEQ. V was clipped by 3 bases and J by 2 bases, with 13 bases between them. CDR3 length: 15 amino acids.